This is a list of T cell receptor beta chains from one sample in a study of regulatory T cells in long-lasting Graves disease. TCRdb analysed the multiplex PCR reads with MiXCR anew, one entry per CDR3 protein. Here the sample spans 380,000 or so distinct CDR3 sequences, around 15% being singletons. These same data were also listed under a study on T cells in Graves' hyperthyroidism and ophthalmopathy.

This specimen was peripheral blood mononuclear cells (PBMCs), taken at new diagnosis, from a patient treated with antithyroid drugs. The receptors here all came from a woman under 30 with Graves disease. Both conserved end residues are part of each CDR3. The D gene is left open where the match is weak. A row's size may be missing; if present it is once, few, many or a size class.

TRBV5-4	TRBJ1-1	-	-	CASSLSMANTEAFF	TGTGCCAGCAGCTTGTCCATGGCGAACACTGAAGCTTTCTTT
TRBV4-2	TRBJ2-7	many	-	CASSQDRAGQTYEQYF	TGTGCCAGCAGCCAAGATCGAGCAGGCCAGACCTACGAGCAGTACTTC
TRBV11-2	TRBJ2-7	many	-	CASTLPGPYEQYF	TGTGCCAGCACCCTCCCAGGACCCTACGAGCAGTACTTC
TRBV5-4	TRBJ1-6	-	-	CASSPTRVAHSPLHF	TGTGCCAGCAGCCCAACCCGGGTGGCACACTCACCCCTCCACTTT
TRBV19	TRBJ2-2	few	-	CASSPPGLNTGELFF	TGTGCCAGTAGCCCCCCAGGGCTGAACACCGGGGAGCTGTTTTTT
TRBV30	TRBJ1-5	few	-	CAWSKSGNQPQHF	TGTGCCTGGAGTAAATCCGGCAATCAGCCCCAGCATTTT
TRBV7-9	TRBJ2-7	many	TRBD2	CASSFFIGLAGGEEQYF	TGTGCCAGCAGCTTCTTCATCGGACTAGCGGGAGGAGAAGAGCAGTACTTC
TRBV11-2	TRBJ2-6	many	TRBD1	CASSLSSSWTGLSGANVLTF	TGTGCCAGCAGCTTGTCTAGTTCCTGGACAGGCCTCTCTGGGGCCAACGTCCTGACTTTC
TRBV27	TRBJ2-3	-	TRBD1	CASSWDRAPDTQYF	TGTGCCAGCAGTTGGGACAGGGCCCCAGATACGCAGTATTTT
TRBV18	TRBJ2-7	many	-	CASSDTSGGRLGEQYF	TGTGCCAGCTCCGACACCTCAGGGGGGCGGCTCGGCGAGCAGTACTTC
TRBV10-3	TRBJ1-2	many	-	CAITPSGGAKDGYTF	TGTGCCATCACCCCATCGGGGGGCGCAAAGGATGGCTACACCTTC
TRBV11-1	TRBJ2-1	many	TRBD2	CASSRLATPRSYNEQFF	TGTGCCAGCAGCCGACTAGCCACACCCAGGTCCTACAATGAGCAGTTCTTC
TRBV20-1	TRBJ2-1	-	TRBD2	CSARQTSGDYNEQFF	TGCAGTGCCAGACAGACTAGCGGAGACTACAATGAGCAGTTCTTC
TRBV4-1	TRBJ1-5	-	-	CASSQESGGGGPQHF	TGCGCCAGCAGCCAAGAATCAGGTGGCGGAGGGCCCCAGCATTTT
TRBV15	TRBJ2-1	-	TRBD2	CATSTRTSGRAYNEQFF	TGTGCCACCAGCACCCGGACTAGCGGGAGGGCCTACAATGAGCAGTTCTTC
TRBV7-9	TRBJ2-1	many	-	CASSLDVGNEQFF	TGTGCCAGCAGCTTAGATGTAGGGAATGAGCAGTTCTTC
TRBV9	TRBJ2-5	many	TRBD2	CASSVVPGGETQYF	TGTGCCAGCAGCGTAGTCCCGGGAGGAGAGACCCAGTACTTC
TRBV20-1	TRBJ2-7	many	TRBD2	CSARGTSGSINEQYF	TGCAGTGCTAGGGGAACTAGCGGGAGCATCAACGAGCAGTACTTC
TRBV7-3	TRBJ1-2	-	TRBD1	CASSLHGGTGENYGYTF	TGTGCCAGCAGCTTACATGGCGGGACAGGGGAAAACTATGGCTACACCTTC
TRBV20-1	TRBJ2-1	medium-sized	TRBD2	CSARESGGNNEQFF	TGCAGTGCTAGAGAAAGCGGGGGGAACAATGAGCAGTTCTTC
TRBV29-1	TRBJ1-2	many	-	CSVSSILSNYGYTF	TGCAGCGTCTCCAGTATACTCTCTAACTATGGCTACACCTTC
TRBV28	TRBJ1-1	-	-	CASSLSGGGLGAEAFF	TGTGCCAGCAGTTTAAGCGGGGGGGGCTTGGGGGCTGAAGCTTTCTTT
TRBV11-2	TRBJ2-1	many	-	CASSLGGRNNEQFF	TGTGCCAGCAGCTTAGGAGGTAGAAACAATGAGCAGTTCTTC
TRBV20-1	TRBJ2-5	many	-	CSARGSVAETQYF	TGCAGTGCTAGGGGATCTGTGGCGGAGACCCAGTACTTC
TRBV10-1	TRBJ2-1	few	TRBD2	CASSERRELNEQFF	TGCGCCAGCAGTGAGAGGCGGGAGCTAAATGAGCAGTTCTTC
TRBV11-3	TRBJ1-6	-	-	CASSQNQRSPLHF	TGTGCCAGCAGCCAAAACCAGAGATCACCCCTCCACTTT
TRBV2	TRBJ1-1	many	-	CASSGEGNTEAFF	TGTGCCAGCAGTGGGGAGGGGAACACTGAAGCTTTCTTT
TRBV20-1	TRBJ2-1	many	-	CSALLPGQLHEQFF	TGCAGTGCCCTCCTCCCGGGACAACTCCATGAGCAGTTCTTC
TRBV11-2	TRBJ2-2	many	-	CASSLEYWGGTGELFF	TGTGCCAGCAGCTTAGAGTATTGGGGAGGCACCGGGGAGCTGTTTTTT
TRBV5-4	TRBJ1-6	-	-	CASSLAGGSSYNSPLHF	TGTGCCAGCAGCTTGGCCGGGGGCTCGTCCTATAATTCACCCCTCCACTTT
TRBV11-2	TRBJ2-3	many	-	CASSLRLRGPGTDTQYF	TGTGCCAGCAGCCTCCGCCTACGGGGGCCGGGCACAGATACGCAGTATTTT
TRBV27	TRBJ1-1	many	-	CASSPPGHQNTEAFF	TGTGCCAGCAGTCCCCCGGGACACCAGAACACTGAAGCTTTCTTT
TRBV5-1	TRBJ2-7	many	-	CASSLSQYEQYF	TGCGCCAGCAGCTTGTCACAGTACGAGCAGTACTTC
TRBV4-1	TRBJ2-1	few	-	CASSQAPSPYNEQFF	TGCGCCAGCAGCCAAGCTCCTTCTCCCTACAATGAGCAGTTCTTC
TRBV5-1	TRBJ2-2	many	TRBD2	CASKGLAGSTTGELFF	TGCGCCAGCAAGGGCCTAGCGGGGTCGACCACCGGGGAGCTGTTTTTT
TRBV7-2	TRBJ1-2	few	TRBD1	CASSTRQGGYGYTF	TGTGCCAGCAGCACCCGACAGGGTGGCTATGGCTACACCTTC
TRBV6-1	TRBJ1-1	few	TRBD1	CASRAQGQGIFSEAFF	TGTGCCAGCAGAGCCCAAGGACAGGGAATATTCTCTGAAGCTTTCTTT
TRBV20-1	TRBJ1-2	many	TRBD1	CSARHQDRGYYGYTF	TGCAGTGCTAGACACCAAGACAGGGGGTACTATGGCTACACCTTC
TRBV5-6	TRBJ1-1	-	TRBD1	CASSFGQGASEAFF	TGTGCCAGCAGCTTCGGACAGGGGGCTTCTGAAGCTTTCTTT
TRBV2	TRBJ2-2	many	TRBD2	CASRGLAGTGELFF	TGTGCCAGCCGAGGACTAGCCGGCACCGGGGAGCTGTTTTTT
TRBV5-6	TRBJ2-5	many	TRBD2	CASSSAGEAETQYF	TGTGCCAGCAGTTCAGCGGGAGAGGCGGAGACCCAGTACTTC
TRBV6-2/TRBV6-3	TRBJ2-7	few	-	CASSELSYEQYF	TGTGCCAGCAGTGAATTAAGCTACGAGCAGTACTTC
TRBV11-3	TRBJ1-4	many	-	CASSLDRDTNEKLFF	TGTGCCAGCAGCTTAGACCGGGATACGAATGAAAAACTGTTTTTT
TRBV2	TRBJ2-5	many	-	CASSLRVVEQETQYF	TGTGCCAGCAGCCTCAGGGTGGTAGAACAAGAGACCCAGTACTTC
TRBV20-1	TRBJ2-1	many	TRBD2	CSARSGGRGNEQFF	TGCAGTGCTAGATCGGGCGGGAGGGGCAATGAGCAGTTCTTC
TRBV27	TRBJ1-6	many	TRBD1	CASSFSQGQGWNSPLHF	TGTGCCAGCAGTTTTTCCCAGGGACAGGGGTGGAATTCACCCCTCCACTTT
TRBV7-8	TRBJ1-2	few	-	CASSLGSQILSGYTF	TGTGCCAGCAGCTTAGGTTCACAGATCCTGTCTGGCTACACCTTC
TRBV7-3	TRBJ1-1	many	-	CASSLMYDSEAFF	TGTGCCAGCAGCTTAATGTACGACAGTGAAGCTTTCTTT
TRBV24-1	TRBJ2-7	few	-	CATSQGPGNEQYF	TGTGCCACCAGTCAGGGACCCGGAAACGAGCAGTACTTC
TRBV7-9	TRBJ1-2	few	-	CASILDSSDGYTF	TGTGCCAGCATCCTGGATTCGTCAGACGGCTACACCTTC
TRBV12-3/TRBV12-4	TRBJ2-5	many	TRBD1	CASSLYGDRGLHGTQYF	TGTGCCAGCAGTTTATACGGGGACAGGGGGCTGCACGGGACCCAGTACTTC
TRBV7-9	TRBJ2-3	few	TRBD1	CASSLGQGKDTQYF	TGTGCCAGCAGCTTGGGACAGGGGAAAGATACGCAGTATTTT
TRBV28	TRBJ2-2	many	TRBD2	CASSPYRLAGSYTGELFF	TGTGCCAGCAGTCCATACCGACTAGCGGGAAGTTACACCGGGGAGCTGTTTTTT
TRBV19	TRBJ2-1	-	TRBD1	CASSIGGRGTGGYNEQFF	TGTGCCAGTAGTATAGGAGGGCGCGGGACAGGGGGCTACAATGAGCAGTTCTTC
TRBV20-1	TRBJ2-3	few	-	CSASGVSSTDTQYF	TGCAGTGCTAGCGGGGTTTCTAGCACAGATACGCAGTATTTT
TRBV9	TRBJ2-7	-	-	CASSPTPEYEQYF	TGTGCCAGCAGCCCTACCCCCGAGTACGAGCAGTACTTC
TRBV6-2/TRBV6-3	TRBJ1-6	-	-	CASSLGIPTGGSDNSPLHF	TGTGCCAGCAGCCTAGGGATCCCGACGGGCGGAAGTGATAATTCACCCCTCCACTTT
TRBV9	TRBJ2-1	few	-	CASSGMTYNEQFF	TGTGCCAGCAGCGGAATGACTTACAATGAGCAGTTCTTC
TRBV20-1	TRBJ2-3	many	-	CSARWGGTDTQYF	TGCAGTGCTAGGTGGGGTGGCACAGATACGCAGTATTTT